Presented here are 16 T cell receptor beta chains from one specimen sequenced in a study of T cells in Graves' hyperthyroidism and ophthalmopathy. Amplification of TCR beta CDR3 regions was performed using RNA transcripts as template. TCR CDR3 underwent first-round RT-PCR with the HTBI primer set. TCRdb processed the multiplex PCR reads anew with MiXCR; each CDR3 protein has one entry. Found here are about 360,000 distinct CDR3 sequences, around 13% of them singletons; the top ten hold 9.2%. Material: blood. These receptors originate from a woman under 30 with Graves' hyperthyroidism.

CDR3 loop: CASSYSKETEAFF. In DNA, the CDR3 is TGTGCCAGCAGCTATTCTAAAGAGACTGAAGCTTTCTTT. This sequence joins TRBV7-9 and TRBJ1-1; no clear D gene. Germline loops: CDR1 SEHNR, CDR2 FQNEAQ (reference sequence). V was trimmed by 4 bases and J by 5 bases, leaving 11 bases between them. This CDR3 is 13 amino acids long. The variable domain in full, completed from reference TRBV7-9 and TRBJ1-1, reads DTGVSQNPRHKITKRGQNVTFRCDPISEHNRLYWYRQTLGQGPEFLTYFQNEAQLEKSRLLSDRFSAERPKGSFSTLEIQRTEQGDSAMYLCASSYSKETEAFFGQGTRLTVV.

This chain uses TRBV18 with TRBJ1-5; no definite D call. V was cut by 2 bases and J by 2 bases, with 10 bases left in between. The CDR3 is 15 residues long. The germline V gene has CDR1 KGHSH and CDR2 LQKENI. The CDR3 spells CASSPTPVGNQPQHF. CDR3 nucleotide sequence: TGTGCCAGCTCACCAACGCCTGTTGGCAATCAGCCCCAGCATTTT.

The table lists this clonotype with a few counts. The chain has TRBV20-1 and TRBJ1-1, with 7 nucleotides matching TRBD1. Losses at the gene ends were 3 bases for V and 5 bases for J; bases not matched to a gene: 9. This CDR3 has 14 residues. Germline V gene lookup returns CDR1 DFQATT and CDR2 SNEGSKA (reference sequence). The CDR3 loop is CSASDDRERTEAFF. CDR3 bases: TGCAGTGCTAGTGATGACAGGGAGAGGACTGAAGCTTTCTTT.

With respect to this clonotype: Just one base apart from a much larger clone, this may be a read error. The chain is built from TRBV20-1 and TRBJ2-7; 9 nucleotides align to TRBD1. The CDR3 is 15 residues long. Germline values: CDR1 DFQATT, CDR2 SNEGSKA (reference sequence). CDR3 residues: CSAQGWTGDPYEQCF. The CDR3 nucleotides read TGCAGTGCCCAGGGCTGGACAGGGGATCCCTACGAGCAGTGCTTC.

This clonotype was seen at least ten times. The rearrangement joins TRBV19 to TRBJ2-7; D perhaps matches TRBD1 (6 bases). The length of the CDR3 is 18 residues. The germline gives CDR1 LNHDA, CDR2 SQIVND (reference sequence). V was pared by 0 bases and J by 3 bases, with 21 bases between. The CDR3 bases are TGTGCCAGTAGTATAGATCGGTGGACAGCTTCAGGGATCTACGAGCAGTACTTC. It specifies CASSIDRWTASGIYEQYF.

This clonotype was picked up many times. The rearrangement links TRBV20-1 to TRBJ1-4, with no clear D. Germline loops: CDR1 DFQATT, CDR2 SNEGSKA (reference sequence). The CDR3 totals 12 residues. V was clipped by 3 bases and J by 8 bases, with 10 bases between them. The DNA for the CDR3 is TGCAGTGCTAGTTTTGCTGGGGAAAAACTGTTTTTT. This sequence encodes CSASFAGEKLFF.

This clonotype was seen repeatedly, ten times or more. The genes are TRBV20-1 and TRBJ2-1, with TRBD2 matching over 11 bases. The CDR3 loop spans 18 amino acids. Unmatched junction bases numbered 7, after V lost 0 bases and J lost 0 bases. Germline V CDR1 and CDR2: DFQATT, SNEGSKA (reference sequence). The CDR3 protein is CSARDGTSGIISYNEQFF. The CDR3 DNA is TGCAGTGCTAGAGATGGGACTAGCGGAATAATCTCCTACAATGAGCAGTTCTTC.

CDR3 DNA sequence: TGTGCCAGCGAGAGAGCGGAGAGTAATGAGCAGTTCTTC. It codes for CASERAESNEQFF. The chain has TRBV28 and TRBJ2-1, with D possibly being TRBD2 (5 bases). The CDR3 is made up of 13 amino acids. CDR1 MDHEN and CDR2 SYDVKM come from the germline V gene. V gave up 8 bases and J gave up 7 bases, with 15 bases separating them. The whole variable domain, filled in from reference TRBV28 and TRBJ2-1, reads DVKVTQSSRYLVKRTGEKVFLECVQDMDHENMFWYRQDPGLGLRLIYFSYDVKMKEKGDIPEGYSVSREKKERFSLILESASTNQTSMYLCASERAESNEQFFGPGTRLTVL.

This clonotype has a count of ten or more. CDR3 in DNA: TGTGCCAGCAGCACCCACTTGGAGACTAATGAAAAACTGTTTTTT. Its protein is CASSTHLETNEKLFF. This chain links TRBV3-1 with TRBJ1-4, with D unresolved. This CDR3 has 15 residues. From germline, CDR1 is LGHDT and CDR2 YNNKEL (reference sequence). Trimming removed 5 bases from V and 2 bases from J, with 12 bases in between.

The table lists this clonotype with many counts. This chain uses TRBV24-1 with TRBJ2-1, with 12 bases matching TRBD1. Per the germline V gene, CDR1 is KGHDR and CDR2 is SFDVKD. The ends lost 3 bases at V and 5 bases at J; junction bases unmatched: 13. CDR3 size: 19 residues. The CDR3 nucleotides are TGTGCCACCAGTGATGCTCCCGGGACAGGGGGCTCCAGCCACAATGAGCAGTTCTTC. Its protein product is CATSDAPGTGGSSHNEQFF.

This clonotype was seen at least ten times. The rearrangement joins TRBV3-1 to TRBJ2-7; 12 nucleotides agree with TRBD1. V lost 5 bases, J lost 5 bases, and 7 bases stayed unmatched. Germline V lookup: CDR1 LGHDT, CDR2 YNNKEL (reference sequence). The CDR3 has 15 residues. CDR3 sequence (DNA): TGTGCCAGCAGCATTGGGACAGGGGGCCGGAACGAGCAGTACTTC. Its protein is CASSIGTGGRNEQYF.

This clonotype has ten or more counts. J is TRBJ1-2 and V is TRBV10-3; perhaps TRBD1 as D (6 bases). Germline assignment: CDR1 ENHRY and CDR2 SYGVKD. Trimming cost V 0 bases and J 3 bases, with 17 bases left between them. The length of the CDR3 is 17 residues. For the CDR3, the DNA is TGTGCCATCAGTGAGTCGGGGGGGCGAGACGTAGACTATGGCTACACCTTC. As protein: CAISESGGRDVDYGYTF.

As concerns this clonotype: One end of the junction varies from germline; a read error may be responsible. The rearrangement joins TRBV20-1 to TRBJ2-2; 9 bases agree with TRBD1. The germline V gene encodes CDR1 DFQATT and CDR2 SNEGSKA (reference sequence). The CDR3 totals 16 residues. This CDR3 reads CSAGDLGQGYTGELFF. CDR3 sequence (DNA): TGCAGTGCTGGAGATCTTGGACAGGGGTACACCGGGGAGCTGTTTTTT.

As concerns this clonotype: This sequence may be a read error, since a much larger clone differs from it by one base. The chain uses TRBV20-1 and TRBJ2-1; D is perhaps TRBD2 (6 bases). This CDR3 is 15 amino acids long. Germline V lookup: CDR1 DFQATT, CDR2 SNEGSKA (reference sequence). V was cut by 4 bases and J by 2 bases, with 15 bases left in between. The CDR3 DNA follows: TGCAGTGCTAAAGCGTGGGGGGACCCCTACAATGAGCAGTTCTTC. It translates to CSAKAWGDPYNEQFF.

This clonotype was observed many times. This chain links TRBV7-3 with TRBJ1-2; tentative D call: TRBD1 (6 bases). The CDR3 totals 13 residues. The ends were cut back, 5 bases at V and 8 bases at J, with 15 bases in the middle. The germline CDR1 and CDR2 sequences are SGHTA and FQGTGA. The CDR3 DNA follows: TGTGCCAGCAGCCCAACGGGGGCAGAAGGCTACACCTTC. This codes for CASSPTGAEGYTF.

This CDR3 reads CASSLVVAGRSGSDTQYF. The CDR3 bases are TGTGCCAGCAGCTTAGTGGTAGCGGGGAGGTCAGGTTCGGATACGCAGTATTTT. This rearrangement joins TRBV11-2 to TRBJ2-3, with 8 bases matching TRBD2. The V gene end was trimmed by 1 base and the J gene end by 6 bases; junction bases not matched to a gene: 15. Looked up from germline, CDR1 is SGHAT and CDR2 is FQNNGV. This CDR3 region has 18 residues.